A selection of T cell receptor beta chains follows, all from one sample in a study of CXCR3-negative and CXCR3-positive naive CD8 T cells. Using the 5' RACE reads, TCRdb records one entry per CDR3 protein without DNA. The sample shows 20,000 to 25,000 distinct CDR3 sequences, and around 20% sits with its ten largest clones. The specimen was memory CD8+ T cells from blood. The origin of the receptors is a human donor in good health. Some clones in this sample may be carry-over from other donors' samples. The CDR3 runs from the conserved cysteine through the conserved F or W. Clone size is stated in some rows and not others, as once, few, many or a class when expanded.

v_gene: TRBV25-1
abundance: NA
j_gene: TRBJ2-3
CDR3aa: CASNRGTDTQYF

v_gene: TRBV28
abundance: NA
j_gene: TRBJ2-4
CDR3aa: CASFGAKNIQYF

v_gene: TRBV6-5
abundance: NA
j_gene: TRBJ2-1
CDR3aa: CASWGRSERNEQFF

v_gene: TRBV30
abundance: medium-sized
j_gene: TRBJ2-7
CDR3aa: CAWSVQDRESSKQYF

v_gene: TRBV2
abundance: NA
j_gene: TRBJ1-2
CDR3aa: CASSEGREHYGYTF

v_gene: TRBV29-1
abundance: NA
j_gene: TRBJ2-3
CDR3aa: CSVEGQPDTQYF

v_gene: TRBV7-2
abundance: NA
j_gene: TRBJ2-3
CDR3aa: CASSPGWMGLDTQYF

v_gene: TRBV7-9
abundance: NA
j_gene: TRBJ2-5
CDR3aa: CASSSVTGETETQYF

v_gene: TRBV25-1
abundance: NA
j_gene: TRBJ2-5
CDR3aa: CPSSEGVSAKETQYF

v_gene: TRBV20-1
abundance: NA
j_gene: TRBJ2-7
CDR3aa: CSATGGYEQYF

v_gene: TRBV29-1
abundance: NA
j_gene: TRBJ2-7
CDR3aa: CSVETGLAASYEQYF

v_gene: TRBV30
abundance: NA
j_gene: TRBJ2-1
CDR3aa: CAGDRGPRNEQFF

v_gene: TRBV11-2
abundance: NA
j_gene: TRBJ2-5
CDR3aa: CASSLVAHQETQYF

v_gene: TRBV4-2
abundance: medium-sized
j_gene: TRBJ2-7
CDR3aa: CASSQDSDGPYEQYF

v_gene: TRBV12-3/TRBV12-4
abundance: NA
j_gene: TRBJ2-1
CDR3aa: CASSSRPRDRFFYEQFF

v_gene: TRBV7-9
abundance: NA
j_gene: TRBJ2-1
CDR3aa: CASSLVTGAPFNEQFF

v_gene: TRBV2
abundance: NA
j_gene: TRBJ2-5
CDR3aa: CASSEGEGATETQYF

v_gene: TRBV7-8
abundance: NA
j_gene: TRBJ2-1
CDR3aa: CASSKGGTYNEQFF

v_gene: TRBV12-5
abundance: NA
j_gene: TRBJ2-1
CDR3aa: CASGLAITSGGNNEQFF

v_gene: TRBV20-1
abundance: medium-sized
j_gene: TRBJ2-1
CDR3aa: CSAPGQGLDNNEQFF

v_gene: TRBV6-2/TRBV6-3
abundance: NA
j_gene: TRBJ2-7
CDR3aa: CASRDLQKLYEQYF

v_gene: TRBV7-9
abundance: NA
j_gene: TRBJ2-5
CDR3aa: CASSFLAWETQYF

v_gene: TRBV4-3
abundance: NA
j_gene: TRBJ2-1
CDR3aa: CASSQARISYNEQFF

v_gene: TRBV23-1
abundance: NA
j_gene: TRBJ2-3
CDR3aa: CASSQRAIPSQGTQYF

v_gene: TRBV20-1
abundance: NA
j_gene: TRBJ2-1
CDR3aa: CSASEFWGGAPHEQFF

v_gene: TRBV6-2/TRBV6-3
abundance: NA
j_gene: TRBJ2-7
CDR3aa: CASSPGTGYSGYEQYF

v_gene: TRBV29-1
abundance: NA
j_gene: TRBJ2-2
CDR3aa: CSVVYSDTGELFF

v_gene: TRBV6-2/TRBV6-3
abundance: NA
j_gene: TRBJ2-7
CDR3aa: CASSYLESYEQYF